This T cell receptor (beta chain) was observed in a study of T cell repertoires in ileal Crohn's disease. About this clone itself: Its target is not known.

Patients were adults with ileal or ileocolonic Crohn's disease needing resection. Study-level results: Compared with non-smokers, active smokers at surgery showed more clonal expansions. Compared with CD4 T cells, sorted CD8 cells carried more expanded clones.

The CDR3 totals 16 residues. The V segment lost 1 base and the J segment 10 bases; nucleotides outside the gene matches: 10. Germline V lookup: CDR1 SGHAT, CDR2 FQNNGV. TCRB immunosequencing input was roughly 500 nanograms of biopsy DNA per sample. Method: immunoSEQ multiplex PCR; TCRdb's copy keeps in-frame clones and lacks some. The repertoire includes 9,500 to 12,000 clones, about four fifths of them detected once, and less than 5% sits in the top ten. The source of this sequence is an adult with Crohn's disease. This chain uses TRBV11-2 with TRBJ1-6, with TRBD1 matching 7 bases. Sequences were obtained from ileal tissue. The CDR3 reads CASSLGGGTVGSPLHF. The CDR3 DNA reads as TGTGCCAGCAGCTTAGGTGGGGGGACAGTAGGATCACCCCTCCACTTT. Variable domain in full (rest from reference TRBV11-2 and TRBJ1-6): EAGVAQSPRYKIIEKRQSVAFWCNPISGHATLYWYQQILGQGPKLLIQFQNNGVVDDSQLPKDRFSAERLKGVDSTLKIQPAKLEDSAVYLCASSLGGGTVGSPLHFGNGTRLTVT.